The 18 T cell receptor beta chains reported below all come from one sample, sequenced in a study of blood T cell repertoires in COVID-19. The repertoire was sequenced with immunoSEQ multiplex PCR; TCRdb's copy has only in-frame clones and lacks some. The table records about 57,000 clones, roughly four fifths of them present only once. The sequenced sample was peripheral blood. Receptors originate from a woman older than 75 with acute or convalescent COVID-19.

This chain uses TRBV7-9 with TRBJ2-5, with D maybe TRBD1 (5 bases). Trimming took off 2 bases at V and 6 bases at J, with 16 bases between the two ends. In germline, CDR1 is SEHNR, CDR2 FQNEAQ (reference sequence). The CDR3 has 15 amino acids. In DNA form, the CDR3 reads TGTGCCAGCAGCTTATATGCAGCAGGGATGCAGACCCAGTACTTC. It encodes CASSLYAAGMQTQYF.

The chain links TRBV2 to TRBJ1-4; a weak D match, TRBD1 (5 bases). The V and J ends lost 5 bases and 7 bases respectively, with 8 bases between them. The CDR3 length is 12 residues. In germline, CDR1 is SNHLY, CDR2 FYNNEI. The DNA of the CDR3 is TGTGCCAGCAGTCCCCAGGGTGAAAAACTGTTTTTT. This translates into CASSPQGEKLFF.

In DNA, the CDR3 is TGTGCCAGCAGCTTGCGGGGGTCTGGCGTAGCTTTCTTT. Residues: CASSLRGSGVAFF. This chain joins TRBV5-6 and TRBJ1-1; D possibly corresponds to TRBD1 (5 bases). The germline V gene has CDR1 SGHDT and CDR2 YYEEEE. The CDR3 loop spans 13 amino acids. The V and J ends lost 1 base and 10 bases respectively, with 14 bases between them.

This chain connects TRBV28 to TRBJ1-2; weak D call: TRBD1 (5 bases). V was trimmed by 5 bases and J by 4 bases, leaving 11 bases between them. The germline V gene encodes CDR1 MDHEN and CDR2 SYDVKM. This CDR3 region has 13 residues. CDR3 DNA sequence: TGTGCCAGCAGTCCAAACAGGTTCTATGGCTACACCTTC. It yields the protein CASSPNRFYGYTF.

This clone is a singleton in its sample. This chain uses TRBV27 with TRBJ2-7; 9 bases agree with TRBD1. This CDR3 is 14 amino acids long. Germline V gene lookup returns CDR1 MNHEY and CDR2 SMNVEV (reference sequence). V was clipped by 4 bases and J by 8 bases; unmatched bases: 9. CDR3 nucleotides: TGTGCCAGCAGTTCCTCGGGACAGGGTACACAGCAGTACTTC. Its protein product is CASSSSGQGTQQYF.

This rearrangement joins TRBV6-5 to TRBJ2-7; maybe TRBD1 (6 bases). Trimming took off 0 bases at V and 0 bases at J, with 9 bases between the two ends. Germline V lookup: CDR1 MNHEY, CDR2 SVGAGI. The CDR3 totals 15 residues. The CDR3 here is CASSYSIGGSYEQYF. The CDR3 region has the DNA TGTGCCAGCAGTTACTCGATAGGGGGCTCCTACGAGCAGTACTTC.

This rearrangement joins TRBV4-1 to TRBJ2-7; 15 positions agree with TRBD2. The J segment lost 4 bases and the V segment lost 3 bases, leaving 1 base of the junction unmatched. Germline CDR1 and CDR2: MGHRA and YSYEKL. The CDR3 has 15 residues. The DNA for the CDR3 is TGCGCCAGCAGCCAGGGGACTAGCGGGAGGTACGAGCAGTACTTC. Amino acid sequence: CASSQGTSGRYEQYF.

The V gene is TRBV10-1, the J gene TRBJ1-2; 9 bases line up with TRBD1. The V gene's germline CDR1 is WNHNN and CDR2 SYGVQD (reference sequence). The junction had 18 bases not matched to a gene; V was cut back by 6 bases and J by 4 bases. The CDR3 sequence is 18 residues long. CDR3: CASSPSLASGTGTYGYTF. CDR3 nucleotides: TGCGCCAGCAGCCCTTCTTTGGCGTCCGGGACAGGGACCTATGGCTACACCTTC.

This chain links TRBV7-6 with TRBJ2-1; a possible D gene is TRBD2 (5 bases). With 0 bases removed from V and 6 bases from J, the gap between germline ends came to 15 bases. Per the germline V gene, CDR1 is SGHVS and CDR2 is FNYEAQ. This CDR3 has 16 residues. In nucleotides, the CDR3 is TGTGCCAGCAGCTTAGCGTGGACCGCCGGGGTCAATGAGCAGTTCTTC. This encodes CASSLAWTAGVNEQFF.

Notes on this clone: Other nucleotide sequences in the sample specify the same CDR3. The chain uses TRBV9 and TRBJ1-2; D call uncertain. The germline gives CDR1 SGDLS, CDR2 YYNGEE. The V gene lost 1 base and the J gene lost 1 base, with 5 bases spanning the gap. CDR3 length: 13 residues. CDR3 bases: TGTGCCAGCAGCGTACGAGTTAACTATGGCTACACCTTC. Translating gives CASSVRVNYGYTF. Full variable domain (missing parts from reference TRBV9 and TRBJ1-2): DSGVTQTPKHLITATGQRVTLRCSPRSGDLSVYWYQQSLDQGLQFLIQYYNGEERAKGNILERFSAQQFPDLHSELNLSSLELGDSALYFCASSVRVNYGYTFGSGTRLTVV.

The chain is built from TRBV6-5 and TRBJ1-5; possibly TRBD1 for D (5 bases). Trimming left V 2 bases short and J 4 bases short, with 9 bases between. From germline, CDR1 is MNHEY and CDR2 SVGAGI. This CDR3 spans 14 amino acids. CDR3 region: CASSYRGRNQPQHF. CDR3 in DNA: TGTGCCAGCAGTTACCGGGGGAGGAATCAGCCCCAGCATTTT.

CDR3 nucleotide sequence: TGTGCCATCAGGTTGAGCTCCTACGAGCAGTACTTC. Its translation is CAIRLSSYEQYF. The chain recombines TRBV10-3 with TRBJ2-7; D is unclear. Germline CDR1 ENHRY, CDR2 SYGVKD. The V end lost 6 bases, the J end lost 0 bases, and 6 bases lay between the germline ends. The CDR3 runs 12 residues.

This clone is a singleton in its sample. V usage is TRBV19 and J usage is TRBJ2-6; the match to TRBD2 covers 14 bases. The germline V gene has CDR1 LNHDA and CDR2 SQIVND (reference sequence). CDR3 length: 17 residues. V was pared by 3 bases and J by 3 bases, with 1 base of the junction left unmatched. CDR3 sequence: CASSMGLAGVGANVLTF. The DNA of the CDR3 is TGTGCCAGTAGTATGGGACTAGCGGGAGTTGGGGCCAACGTCCTGACTTTC.

The chain recombines TRBV18 with TRBJ2-3, with 9 positions matching TRBD1. Per the germline V gene, CDR1 is KGHSH and CDR2 is LQKENI. V dropped 6 bases and J dropped 4; count of bases not matched to a gene: 8. The CDR3 totals 15 residues. In nucleotides, the CDR3 is TGTGCCAGCTCCCTAATTGGGACAGGGTCAGATACGCAGTATTTT. This sequence encodes CASSLIGTGSDTQYF.

The chain is built from TRBV29-1 and TRBJ2-5, with D possibly TRBD2 on 6 matching bases. Germline V gives CDR1 SQVTM, CDR2 ANQGSEA. Deletions cut 7 bases from V and 5 bases from J, with 29 bases between. The CDR3 length is 17 residues. CDR3 DNA: TGCAGCGCGCGCAGTCGGGACTCGATGTTAAGAGGGGAGACCCAGTACTTC. It encodes CSARSRDSMLRGETQYF.

The chain carries TRBV11-3 and TRBJ2-5, with D maybe TRBD2 (5 bases). Germline CDR1 reads SGHNT; CDR2 reads YENEEA. The CDR3 loop spans 15 amino acids. V lost 1 base and J 7 bases, leaving 16 bases between the germline ends. CDR3 sequence: CASSLGGGAEGTQYF. CDR3 in DNA: TGTGCCAGCAGCTTAGGAGGCGGCGCCGAGGGGACCCAGTACTTC.

CDR3 sequence (DNA): TGTGCCAGCAGCTCAGGGCATAGCACAGATACGCAGTATTTT. Translated: CASSSGHSTDTQYF. V usage is TRBV7-3 and J usage is TRBJ2-3, with D possibly matching TRBD1 (5 bases). CDR3 size: 14 residues. The germline gives CDR1 SGHTA, CDR2 FQGTGA. The ends were cut back, 4 bases at V and 0 bases at J, with 8 bases in the middle.

The V call is TRBV5-4, the J call TRBJ1-6; no reliable D call. The CDR3 spans 14 residues. V lost 2 bases and J lost 7, with 10 bases in between. Germline V CDR1 and CDR2: SGHNT, YYREEE (reference sequence). The CDR3 region has the DNA TGTGCCAGCAGCTTAGAAGCTCCAAATTCACCCCTCCACTTT. This encodes CASSLEAPNSPLHF.